Listed below are T cell receptor beta chains from one sample, sequenced in a study of monozygotic twins with cystic fibrosis. The table came from immunoSEQ multiplex PCR; TCRdb's copy has only in-frame clones and leaves some out. Counted here are over 25,000 clones, roughly 90% occurring once; the ten biggest clones make up roughly 0.85%. The sequenced material came from blood. Source of these receptors: a girl aged 2 to 9 with cystic fibrosis. Each CDR3 is given with its conserved first and last residue. The D gene is left open where the match is weak.

d_call	j_call	v_call	cdr3_aa	cdr3_nt
.	TRBJ2-2	TRBV5-6	CASSFFGRELFF	TGTGCCAGCAGCTTCTTTGGAAGGGAGCTGTTTTTT
.	TRBJ2-3	TRBV5-8	CASSPGLTITDTQYF	TGTGCCAGCAGCCCAGGACTAACGATCACAGATACGCAGTATTTT
.	TRBJ2-7	TRBV7-9	CASSLGGLSYEQYF	TGTGCCAGCAGCTTAGGAGGGCTGTCCTACGAGCAGTACTTC
TRBD1	TRBJ2-1	TRBV28	CASSRTGSHNEQFF	TGTGCCAGCAGTAGGACAGGATCGCACAATGAGCAGTTCTTC
TRBD2	TRBJ2-3	TRBV19	CASSPPIAGGTDTQYF	TGTGCCAGTAGTCCTCCTATAGCGGGAGGAACAGATACGCAGTATTTT
TRBD1	TRBJ2-7	TRBV6-5	CASSTHRGLIYEQYF	TGTGCCAGCAGTACGCACAGGGGGCTGATCTACGAGCAGTACTTC
TRBD2	TRBJ2-3	TRBV11-2	CASSYTGTRADTQYF	TGTGCCAGCAGCTATACCGGGACTAGGGCAGATACGCAGTATTTT
TRBD2	TRBJ2-2	TRBV4-1	CASSQAGTSGGNTGELFF	TGCGCCAGCAGCCAAGCCGGGACTAGCGGAGGTAACACCGGGGAGCTGTTTTTT
.	TRBJ2-7	TRBV28	CASRSLGRGSESSYEQYF	TGTGCCAGCAGATCGCTAGGGAGGGGGAGCGAGAGCTCCTACGAGCAGTACTTC
.	TRBJ2-3	TRBV5-4	CASSTGQIVGDTQYF	TGTGCCAGCAGCACAGGACAGATCGTTGGGGATACGCAGTATTTT
.	TRBJ2-3	TRBV4-2	CASSQALESTDTQYF	TGTGCCAGCAGCCAAGCTCTAGAGAGCACAGATACGCAGTATTTT
TRBD1	TRBJ2-5	TRBV5-1	CASMPGQGMETQYF	TGCGCCAGCATGCCGGGACAGGGGATGGAGACCCAGTACTTC